This T cell receptor (beta chain) emerged from a study of blood T cell repertoires in COVID-19. Study in general: Sources were T cells, B-cell-depleted T cells, or PBMCs; the material itself was cDNA or gDNA.

Germline loops: CDR1 SGHVS, CDR2 FQNEAQ. This CDR3 is built from 20 residues. J lost 8 bases, V lost 3 bases, and 23 bases had no gene match. This clone was observed a handful of times. The assay was immunoSEQ multiplex PCR, and TCRdb's table has in-frame clones only and misses some. The sample comprises approximately 60,000 clones, about 86% of which are singletons, and around 6.3% rests with the top ten. The sample comprised peripheral blood. The origin of this receptor is a human donor in a cohort sampled during active COVID-19. This chain links TRBV7-8 with TRBJ2-1; 9 nucleotides line up with TRBD2. The CDR3 coding sequence is TGTGCCAGCAGCTTCTTAGGAGCGGGGGGATACCCTACCTTGCTGGATGAGCAGTTCTTC. It codes for CASSFLGAGGYPTLLDEQFF. The whole variable domain, remainder taken from reference TRBV7-8 and TRBJ2-1, is GAGVSQSPRYKVAKRGQDVALRCDPISGHVSLFWYQQALGQGPEFLTYFQNEAQLDKSGLPSDRFFAERPEGSVSTLKIQRTQQEDSAVYLCASSFLGAGGYPTLLDEQFFGPGTRLTVL.